This T cell receptor (beta chain) is from a study of cytomegalovirus exposure and HLA in healthy donors. Germline CDR1 and CDR2: KGHSH and LQKENI. This CDR3 has 13 amino acids. The V end was cut by 6 bases, the J end by 3 bases, with 11 bases between. With regard to this clone: As yet, its antigen is unknown.

TCRdb's copy holds only in-frame clones and misses some; the assay was immunoSEQ multiplex PCR. The top ten clones hold 0.9% to 1% of a sample with 250,000 to 350,000 clones, approximately 91% of them seen once. General study results and limits: 150 to 200 TCR beta chains were listed as cytomegalovirus-associated.

Input material: PBMCs. The receptor was isolated from a young man in good health and CMV-seronegative. This chain joins TRBV18 and TRBJ1-1; D not resolved. The CDR3 here is CASSQEEDTEAFF. The CDR3 coding sequence is TGTGCCAGCTCCCAGGAGGAGGACACTGAAGCTTTCTTT.